This T cell receptor (beta chain) was documented in a study of T cells in Graves' hyperthyroidism and ophthalmopathy. To note about this clonotype: Its specificity is unknown.

This CDR3 region has 14 residues. J gave up 5 bases and V 6 bases, and 8 bases lay outside the gene matches. Per germline, CDR1 SEHNR and CDR2 FQNEAQ (reference sequence). TCR beta CDR3 region amplification was performed from RNA transcripts. With the HTBI primer set, the TCR CDR3 went through a first round of RT-PCR. TCRdb re-analysed the multiplex PCR reads in MiXCR, keeping a single row per CDR3 protein. This sample has about 530,000 distinct CDR3 sequences, with approximately 17% found just once. Overall study results and limits: Model output signaled ophthalmopathy a median roughly six months ahead of onset.

The sequence was obtained from a woman aged 18-30 years with Graves' ophthalmopathy. The chain uses TRBV7-9 and TRBJ2-5; 8 bases fit TRBD1. Sequenced input: blood. The CDR3 coding sequence is TGTGCCAGCAGTGGGACAGGAAAATGGGAGACCCAGTACTTC. It codes for CASSGTGKWETQYF.